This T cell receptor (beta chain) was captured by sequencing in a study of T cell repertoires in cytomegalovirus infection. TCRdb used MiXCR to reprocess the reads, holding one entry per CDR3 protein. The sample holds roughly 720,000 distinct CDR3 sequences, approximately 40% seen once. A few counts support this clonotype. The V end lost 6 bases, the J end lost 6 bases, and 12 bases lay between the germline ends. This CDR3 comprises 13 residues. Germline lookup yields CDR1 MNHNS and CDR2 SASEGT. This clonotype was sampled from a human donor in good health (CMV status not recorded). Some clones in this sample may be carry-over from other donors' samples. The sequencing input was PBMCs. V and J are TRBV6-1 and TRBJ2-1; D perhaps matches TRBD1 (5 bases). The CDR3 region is CASRGLSINEQFF. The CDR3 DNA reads TGTGCCAGCAGGGGGCTGTCAATCAATGAGCAGTTCTTC.